The entry below describes one T cell receptor (beta chain). Its antigen is still unknown. Via MiXCR, TCRdb re-called the reads, giving one row per CDR3 protein. The table lists about 150,000 distinct CDR3 sequences, 17% of them singletons. The sample comes from a study of T cell repertoires in cytomegalovirus infection. Trimming stripped 3 bases from V and 10 bases from J, with 7 bases between. Germline CDR1 is SEHNR and CDR2 is FQNEAQ (reference sequence). The CDR3 has 11 amino acids. Findings of the study overall: Dominating the ex vivo response were TCR beta clonotypes that were CMV-specific and HLA-C-restricted.

The J gene is TRBJ2-1, the V gene TRBV7-9, with unresolved D. The material sequenced was CD8+ T cells from PBMCs. The TCR was taken from a human donor in good health (CMV status not recorded). Some clones in this sample may be carry-over from other donors' samples. The CDR3, as DNA: TGTGCCAGCAGCTTCGACTGGGAGCAGTTCTTC. Protein product: CASSFDWEQFF.